The 4 T cell receptor beta chains listed next were all sequenced from one sample in a study of T cell clonality in common variable immunodeficiency. Sequencing used immunoSEQ multiplex PCR; TCRdb keeps in-frame clones, though not all of them. The sample yields 45,000 to 65,000 clones, without any singletons. The source material was peripheral blood mononuclear cells. These receptors all come from a person aged 18 to 75 in good health.

This clone occurred many times. The sequenced fragment ends 3 residues before the CDR3 boundary, so the rest is inferred from the germline J gene. The rearrangement joins TRBV28 to TRBJ1-6, with 9 nucleotides matching TRBD1. The CDR3 consists of 17 residues. V was pared by 6 bases and J by 2 bases, with 8 bases of the junction left unmatched. Germline lookup yields CDR1 MDHEN and CDR2 SYDVKM. The CDR3 sequence is CASRSQQGATYNSPLHF. The sequenced part of the CDR3 DNA is TGTGCCAGCAGAAGCCAACAGGGGGCAACCTATAATTCACCC.

In its sample, this clone was seen many times. The read stops 3 residues short of the end of the CDR3; the missing end is completed from the germline J gene. The chain has TRBV20-1 and TRBJ1-2; TRBD1 aligns across 7 bases. Germline V gene data show CDR1 as DFQATT and CDR2 as SNEGSKA (reference sequence). This CDR3 comprises 14 residues. V shed 5 bases, J shed 3 bases, and the junction held 9 bases outside the gene matches. The CDR3 protein is CSAHSRDSYYGYTF. The sequenced part of the CDR3 DNA is TGCAGTGCTCACTCCCGGGACAGTTACTATGGC.

This clone was found a few times. The CDR3 is cut off 3 residues early in the read; its end comes from the germline J gene. V usage is TRBV18 and J usage is TRBJ1-2; D remains unclear. The CDR3 is 13 amino acids. Germline lookup yields CDR1 KGHSH and CDR2 LQKENI. This CDR3 reads CASSPGSQNDYTF. CDR3 DNA (partial): TGTGCCAGCTCACCGGGCTCTCAGAACGAC.

This clone was seen many times. The sequence runs out 3 residues before the end of the CDR3; the remainder is reconstructed from the germline J gene. The genes are TRBV20-1 and TRBJ1-3, with TRBD1 identical over 8 bases. The germline V gene encodes CDR1 DFQATT and CDR2 SNEGSKA (reference sequence). The CDR3 contains 15 residues. V trimming: 1 base; J trimming: 4 bases; junction bases outside the gene matches: 6. The CDR3 sequence: CSARGTGWNGNTIYF. The CDR3 DNA, read in part, is TGCAGTGCTAGAGGGACAGGGTGGAACGGAAACACC.